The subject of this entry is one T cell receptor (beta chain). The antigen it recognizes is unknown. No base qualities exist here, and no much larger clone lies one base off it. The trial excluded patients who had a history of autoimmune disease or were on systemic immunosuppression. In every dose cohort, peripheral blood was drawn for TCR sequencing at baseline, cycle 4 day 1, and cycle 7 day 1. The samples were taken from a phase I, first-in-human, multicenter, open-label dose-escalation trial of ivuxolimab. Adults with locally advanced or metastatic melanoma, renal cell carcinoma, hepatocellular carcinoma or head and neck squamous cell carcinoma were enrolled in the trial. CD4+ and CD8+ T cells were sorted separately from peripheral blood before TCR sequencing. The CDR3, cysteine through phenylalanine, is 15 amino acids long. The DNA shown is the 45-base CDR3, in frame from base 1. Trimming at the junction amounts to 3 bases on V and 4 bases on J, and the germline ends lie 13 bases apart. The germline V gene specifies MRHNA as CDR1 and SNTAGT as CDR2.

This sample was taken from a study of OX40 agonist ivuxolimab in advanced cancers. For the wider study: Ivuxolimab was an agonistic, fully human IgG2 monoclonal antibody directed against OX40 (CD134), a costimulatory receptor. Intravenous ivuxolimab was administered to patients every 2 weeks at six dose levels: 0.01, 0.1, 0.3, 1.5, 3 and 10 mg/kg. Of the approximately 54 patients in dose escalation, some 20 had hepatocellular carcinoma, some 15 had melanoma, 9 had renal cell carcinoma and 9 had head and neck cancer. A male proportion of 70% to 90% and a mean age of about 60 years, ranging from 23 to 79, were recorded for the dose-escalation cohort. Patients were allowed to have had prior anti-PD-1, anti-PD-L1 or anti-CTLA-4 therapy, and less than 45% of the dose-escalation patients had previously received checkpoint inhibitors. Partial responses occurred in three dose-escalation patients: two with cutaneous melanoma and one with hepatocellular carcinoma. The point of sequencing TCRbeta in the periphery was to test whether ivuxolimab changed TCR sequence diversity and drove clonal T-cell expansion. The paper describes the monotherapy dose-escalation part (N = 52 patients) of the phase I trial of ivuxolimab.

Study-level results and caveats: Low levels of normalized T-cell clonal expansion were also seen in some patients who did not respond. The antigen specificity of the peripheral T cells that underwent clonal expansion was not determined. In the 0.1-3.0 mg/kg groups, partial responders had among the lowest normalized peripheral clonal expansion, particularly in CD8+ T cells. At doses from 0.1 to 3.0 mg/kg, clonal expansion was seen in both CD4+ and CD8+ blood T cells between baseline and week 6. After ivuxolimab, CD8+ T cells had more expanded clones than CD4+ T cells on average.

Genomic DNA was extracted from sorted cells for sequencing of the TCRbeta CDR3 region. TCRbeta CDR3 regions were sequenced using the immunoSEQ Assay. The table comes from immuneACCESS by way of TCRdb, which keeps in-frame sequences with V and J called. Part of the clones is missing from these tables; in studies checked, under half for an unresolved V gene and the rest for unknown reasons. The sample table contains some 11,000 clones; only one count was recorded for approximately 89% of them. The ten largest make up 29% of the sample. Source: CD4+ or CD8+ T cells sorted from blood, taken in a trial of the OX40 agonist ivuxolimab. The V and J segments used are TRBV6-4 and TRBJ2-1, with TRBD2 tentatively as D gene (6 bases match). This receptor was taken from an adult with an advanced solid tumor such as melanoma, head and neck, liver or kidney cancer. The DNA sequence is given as TGTGCCAGCAGTGATGAGGAGGGGCCTTACAATGAGCAGTTCTTC. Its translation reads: CASSDEEGPYNEQFF.